Below, 9 T cell receptor beta chains from the same sample are listed, as sequenced in a study of CD8+ T cells in alopecia areata. RNA extraction was followed by reverse transcription into cDNA, which acted as the sequencing template. The assay was immunoSEQ multiplex PCR, and TCRdb's table has in-frame clones only and misses some. The repertoire holds over 85,000 clones, 40% to 55% seen once, with roughly 0.79% in the top ten. Input material: CD4+ T cells sorted from blood. The receptor source for this set is a human donor with alopecia areata.

The chain links TRBV29-1 to TRBJ2-5, with unresolved D. CDR3 size: 10 residues. V lost 7 bases, J lost 9 bases, and 12 bases lay in between. In germline, CDR1 is SQVTM, CDR2 ANQGSEA. CDR3 residues: CSAAPEAQYF. In DNA, the CDR3 is TGCAGCGCCGCACCTGAGGCCCAGTACTTC.

This clone was seen a single time. V gene TRBV4-1 combines with J gene TRBJ2-5; no firm D call. The CDR3 spans 14 residues. Trimming pared 1 base from V and 4 bases from J, leaving 10 bases between. Germline V lookup: CDR1 MGHRA, CDR2 YSYEKL. In DNA form, the CDR3 reads TGCGCCAGCAGCCAAGTTTCCAGCTCAGAGACCCAGTACTTC. Amino acid sequence: CASSQVSSSETQYF.

The chain joins TRBV30 to TRBJ2-5; no clear D. Germline V gene sequence: CDR1 GTSNPN, CDR2 SVGIG (reference sequence). The CDR3 contains 12 residues. The V and J ends lost 0 bases and 5 bases respectively, with 7 bases between them. The DNA of the CDR3 is TGTGCCTGGAGTGTACTACGGGAGACCCAGTACTTC. Its translation: CAWSVLRETQYF.

The rearrangement uses TRBV29-1 and TRBJ2-1, with 11 nucleotides matching TRBD2. This CDR3 region has 15 residues. From germline, CDR1 is SQVTM and CDR2 ANQGSEA. V dropped 4 bases and J dropped 6; count of bases not matched to a gene: 8. The CDR3 sequence: CSVAVSGGVSNEQFF. The CDR3 DNA sequence: TGCAGCGTTGCGGTTAGCGGGGGGGTAAGCAATGAGCAGTTCTTC.

CDR3 residues: CASSRQGAQNIQYF. DNA for the CDR3: TGTGCCAGCAGCCGTCAGGGGGCCCAAAACATTCAGTACTTC. This chain joins TRBV7-2 and TRBJ2-4, with 8 positions matching TRBD1. Germline V CDR1 and CDR2: SGHTA, FQGNSA. J lost 5 bases, V lost 5 bases, and 5 bases had no gene match. This CDR3 spans 14 amino acids. The full variable domain, its missing parts supplied by reference TRBV7-2 and TRBJ2-4, is GAGVSQSPSNKVTEKGKDVELRCDPISGHTALYWYRQSLGQGLEFLIYFQGNSAPDKSGLPSDRFSAERTGGSVSTLTIQRTQQEDSAVYLCASSRQGAQNIQYFGAGTRLSVL.

The chain carries TRBV6-5 and TRBJ2-7; 7 bases fit TRBD1. The V gene's germline CDR1 is MNHEY and CDR2 SVGAGI. V lost 6 bases, J lost 5 bases, and 4 bases stayed unmatched. The CDR3 is 12 residues long. The CDR3 DNA follows: TGTGCCAGCAGCCCCACAGGGGACGAGCAGTACTTC. Residues: CASSPTGDEQYF.

This clone was observed a few times. The J gene is TRBJ1-1, the V gene TRBV29-1; possible D gene TRBD1, 5 bases. Germline values: CDR1 SQVTM, CDR2 ANQGSEA. The CDR3 totals 13 residues. The V and J ends lost 4 bases and 0 bases respectively, with 9 bases between them. The CDR3 nucleotides are TGCAGCGTTGTTACAGGTATGAACACTGAAGCTTTCTTT. The encoded protein is CSVVTGMNTEAFF.

Only a few counts were recorded for this clone. V usage is TRBV27 and J usage is TRBJ1-1; 10 nucleotides match TRBD1. This CDR3 spans 15 amino acids. Germline-derived CDR1 and CDR2 are MNHEY and SMNVEV (reference sequence). The junction had 4 bases not matched to a gene; V was cut back by 5 bases and J by 1 base. Here the CDR3 reads CASSTGDRGNTEAFF. CDR3 nucleotide sequence: TGTGCCAGCAGTACCGGGGACAGGGGGAACACTGAAGCTTTCTTT.

The chain links TRBV5-1 to TRBJ2-5; TRBD2 is a possible D gene (6 bases). Germline loops: CDR1 SGHRS, CDR2 YFSETQ. The V gene lost 2 bases and the J gene lost 1 base, with 12 bases spanning the gap. CDR3 length: 15 residues. The CDR3 protein is CASSFTVGGQETQYF. In DNA, the CDR3 is TGCGCCAGCAGCTTTACTGTCGGGGGCCAAGAGACCCAGTACTTC.